The rows below give T cell receptor beta chains drawn from one sample of a study of blood T cell repertoires in COVID-19. Sequencing used immunoSEQ multiplex PCR; TCRdb keeps in-frame clones, though not all of them. The table shows 60,000 or so clones, with 70% to 90% occurring only once. Sequencing was performed on peripheral blood. The receptors were sampled from a man aged 60 to 69 with acute or convalescent COVID-19. Each CDR3 is given with its conserved first and last residue. Each record gives: CDR3 DNA, CDR3 protein, J gene, clone size, D gene, V gene. A D gene is named only where the DNA matches it firmly. The size of a clone is reported for some rows only, either as once, few or many, or as a class for expanded clones.

TGCGCCAGCAGCTATGACAGGAATTCACCCCTCCACTTT	CASSYDRNSPLHF	TRBJ1-6	-	-	TRBV5-1
TGCGCCAGCAGCCAAGCGGTTAACTATGGCTACACCTTC	CASSQAVNYGYTF	TRBJ1-2	few	-	TRBV4-3
TGTGCCAGCAGCTTCCTAGGGGGGGGGACCGAAAAACTGTTTTTT	CASSFLGGGTEKLFF	TRBJ1-4	-	-	TRBV7-2
TGTGCCAGCAGTATTTCCAGGGGCTACGAGCAGTACTTC	CASSISRGYEQYF	TRBJ2-7	-	-	TRBV27
TGTGCCAGTAGTACCGAGTACAGGGTTCGAACTGAAGCTTTCTTT	CASSTEYRVRTEAFF	TRBJ1-1	-	-	TRBV19
TGCAGCGAAACAGGGGGCGATTTAAAGACCCAGTACTTC	CSETGGDLKTQYF	TRBJ2-5	-	TRBD1	TRBV29-1
TGTGCCAGCAGCAAACTGGGGGGGCCTGCTAGCACAGATACGCAGTATTTT	CASSKLGGPASTDTQYF	TRBJ2-3	-	-	TRBV21-1
TGTGCCAGTAGTAAGGACAGGGGGTCCGGAAACATTCAGTACTTC	CASSKDRGSGNIQYF	TRBJ2-4	-	TRBD1	TRBV19
TGCGCCAGCAGCTTGGGACTAGCGGCTTACAATGAGCAGTTCTTC	CASSLGLAAYNEQFF	TRBJ2-1	-	TRBD2	TRBV5-1
TGTGCCAGCAGCTTAAACAGGGTGAACACTGAAGCTTTCTTT	CASSLNRVNTEAFF	TRBJ1-1	-	-	TRBV7-2
TGTGCCAGCAGTTTTGGCTCATACCTCACCTTC	CASSFGSYLTF	TRBJ1-2	-	-	TRBV12-3/TRBV12-4
TGTGCCACCAGTGATTTCCCCCCCAAAGAGACCCAGTACTTC	CATSDFPPKETQYF	TRBJ2-5	-	-	TRBV24-1
TGTGCCAGCAGCTCTGCCGGGACAGGGACCTACGAGCAGTACTTC	CASSSAGTGTYEQYF	TRBJ2-7	-	TRBD1	TRBV7-9
TGTGCCAGCAGCCTGACAGTAACCCGGATTATAACTGAAGCTTTCTTT	CASSLTVTRIITEAFF	TRBJ1-1	-	-	TRBV11-2
TGTGCCAGCAGCTTGACAGGGGGCCTCTATGGCTACACCTTC	CASSLTGGLYGYTF	TRBJ1-2	-	TRBD1	TRBV5-4
TGTGCCAGCAGTTTAAGGACAGGGGAAAAACACGAGCAGTACTTC	CASSLRTGEKHEQYF	TRBJ2-7	-	TRBD1	TRBV27
TGTGCCAGCAGTTTTTCGGGGGACTATGGCTACACCTTC	CASSFSGDYGYTF	TRBJ1-2	few	-	TRBV6-6
TGCGCCAGCAGCTTGGCAGGGACAGGGGGGAACACTGAAGCTTTCTTT	CASSLAGTGGNTEAFF	TRBJ1-1	few	TRBD1	TRBV5-1
TGTGCCAGCAGTCCAACCGAGACGGGCTATGGCTACACCTTC	CASSPTETGYGYTF	TRBJ1-2	-	-	TRBV6-5